This TCR beta chain was captured by sequencing in a study of control samples from healthy donors and cancer patients. Trimming stripped 2 bases from V and 4 bases from J, with 12 bases between. The germline V gene has CDR1 SGHRS and CDR2 YFSETQ. The CDR3 extends over 15 amino acids. The table came from immunoSEQ multiplex PCR; TCRdb's copy has only in-frame clones and leaves some out. Seen here are approximately 90,000 clones, roughly 86% observed once, and the top ten hold roughly 21%. The sample comprised blood. The TCR sequence derives from a man younger than 45 in good health. V and J are TRBV5-1 and TRBJ2-2, with D perhaps TRBD2 (5 bases). The DNA for the CDR3 is TGCGCCAGCAGCTTCGAGGTAGCGAGCACCGGGGAGCTGTTTTTT. Protein sequence: CASSFEVASTGELFF.